One sample yielded the 32 T cell receptor beta chains listed below, sequenced in a study of T cells in Graves' hyperthyroidism and ophthalmopathy (dated by TCRdb to 2018 to 2020). Receptor libraries were prepared by multiplex PCR. The listed sequencing device is Illumina HiSeq 2000. The TCR beta CDR3 regions were amplified from RNA transcripts. The first round of RT-PCR for the TCR CDR3 was performed with the HTBI primer set and the Qiagen OneStep RT-PCR kit. TCRdb's own reprocessing of the public reads used fastp at Q25 and MiXCR and kept productive beta chains. Every entry covers one CDR3 protein and lists the most common genes and DNA from its rows. A total of 600,000 or so distinct CDR3 sequences appear in this sample, 11% to 15% of them only once. The biggest ten clones account for roughly 7.1% of the sample. The sequenced sample consisted of blood. The receptors derive from a woman younger than 30 with Graves' ophthalmopathy.

This clonotype turned up a few times. The chain couples TRBV12-3 or TRBV12-4 to TRBJ2-6, with TRBD1 matching over 8 bases. V gave up 6 bases and J gave up 0 bases; unmatched junction bases: 7. The CDR3 sequence is 17 residues long. The CDR3 reads CASRPDRAGSGANVLTF. DNA for the CDR3: TGTGCCAGCAGACCGGACAGGGCCGGCTCTGGGGCCAACGTCCTGACTTTC.

The sample holds many counts of this clonotype. This rearrangement joins TRBV28 to TRBJ2-1; 7 nucleotides match TRBD2. The CDR3 runs to 15 residues. The germline V gene encodes CDR1 MDHEN and CDR2 SYDVKM. Unmatched junction bases numbered 11, after V lost 5 bases and J lost 7 bases. This CDR3 is CASSTRGGEGNEQFF. As DNA, the CDR3 is TGTGCCAGCAGTACCCGGGGAGGGGAGGGTAATGAGCAGTTCTTC.

The CDR3 coding sequence is TGTGCCAGCAGCTCGACAGGGGCAGATACGCAGTATTTT. Protein sequence: CASSSTGADTQYF. The V and J genes are TRBV7-9 and TRBJ2-3, with 8 positions matching TRBD1. Germline V gene sequence: CDR1 SEHNR, CDR2 FQNEAQ (reference sequence). Unmatched junction bases numbered 1, after V lost 4 bases and J lost 4 bases. The CDR3 extends over 13 amino acids.

This clonotype was found many times. The chain recombines TRBV7-6 with TRBJ2-3; the match to TRBD2 covers 13 bases. Trimming removed 2 bases from V and 9 bases from J; junction bases left unmatched: 11. The CDR3 totals 17 residues. Per the germline V gene, CDR1 is SGHVS and CDR2 is FNYEAQ. CDR3 sequence reads: CASSLSQWTSGSRTQYF. The CDR3 DNA follows: TGTGCCAGCAGCTTATCTCAATGGACTAGCGGGAGTAGGACGCAGTATTTT.

Many counts were recorded for this clonotype. The chain carries TRBV6-1 and TRBJ2-5; D might be TRBD2 (5 bases). V was cut by 10 bases and J by 4 bases, with 16 bases left in between. The CDR3 spans 13 residues. The germline gives CDR1 MNHNS, CDR2 SASEGT. CDR3 DNA: TGTGCCATCACTCGGGATCCAAGAGAGACCCAGTACTTC. As protein: CAITRDPRETQYF.

There are many counts of this clonotype. V and J are TRBV12-3 or TRBV12-4 and TRBJ1-5; 7 bases map to TRBD1. The CDR3 loop spans 13 amino acids. The trim removed 7 bases at V and 3 bases at J, leaving 3 bases unmatched. CDR3 region: CASTDRDNQPQHF. CDR3 sequence (DNA): TGTGCCAGCACAGACAGGGACAATCAGCCCCAGCATTTT.

This clonotype was detected ten times or more. V usage is TRBV28 and J usage is TRBJ2-2; TRBD2 matches at 10 bases. V shed 4 bases, J shed 4 bases, and the junction held 6 bases outside the gene matches. CDR3 length equals 16 residues. Germline CDR1 and CDR2: MDHEN and SYDVKM. CDR3 in DNA: TGTGCCAGCAGTTCACCCGGGACTAGCGTCACCGGGGAGCTGTTTTTT. It translates to CASSSPGTSVTGELFF.

This clonotype was seen more than once but under ten times. The chain links TRBV5-1 to TRBJ2-2; D possibly corresponds to TRBD2 (6 bases). The CDR3 is 16 residues long. The germline CDR1 and CDR2 sequences are SGHRS and YFSETQ. V was shortened by 0 bases and J by 4 bases, with 13 bases between the two germline ends. CDR3 DNA: TGCGCCAGCAGCTTGGCGGTGACTAGGGTCACCGGGGAGCTGTTTTTT. It codes for CASSLAVTRVTGELFF. The variable domain in full, with the rest retrieved from reference TRBV5-1 and TRBJ2-2, is KAGVTQTPRYLIKTRGQQVTLSCSPISGHRSVSWYQQTPGQGLQFLFEYFSETQRNKGNFPGRFSGRQFSNSRSEMNVSTLELGDSALYLCASSLAVTRVTGELFFGEGSRLTVL.

Many counts were recorded for this clonotype. V is TRBV27 and J is TRBJ2-7; no clear D. Germline CDR1 reads MNHEY; CDR2 reads SMNVEV (reference sequence). This CDR3 is 13 amino acids long. The V end lost 8 bases, the J end lost 2 bases, and 13 bases lay between the germline ends. The CDR3 is CASAPIWPYEQYF. The DNA of the CDR3 is TGTGCCAGCGCGCCTATTTGGCCCTACGAGCAGTACTTC.

The V call is TRBV20-1, the J call TRBJ1-2; 7 nucleotides agree with TRBD1. CDR3 size: 13 residues. Germline CDR1 is DFQATT and CDR2 is SNEGSKA (reference sequence). The trim removed 5 bases at V and 4 bases at J, leaving 7 bases unmatched. CDR3 sequence reads: CSAYKQGRYGYTF. CDR3 DNA: TGCAGTGCTTATAAACAGGGGCGCTATGGCTACACCTTC.

This clonotype was recorded a few times. The CDR3 sequence: CASSPETGSGNTIYF. In DNA form, the CDR3 reads TGTGCCAGCAGTCCCGAAACAGGGTCCGGAAACACCATATATTTT. The chain uses TRBV6-2 or TRBV6-3 and TRBJ1-3, with TRBD1 as a possible D gene (6 bases). CDR1 is MNHEY and CDR2 is SVGEGT in the germline V gene. The V end was cut by 5 bases, the J end by 4 bases, with 15 bases between. The CDR3 runs 15 residues.

This clonotype was counted at least ten times. This sequence joins TRBV7-2 and TRBJ2-3; no firm D call. Germline values: CDR1 SGHTA, CDR2 FQGNSA. V shed 4 bases and J shed 1 base, with 12 bases lying between them. This CDR3 has 15 residues. CDR3 DNA: TGTGCCAGCAGCTCAGACCCCCGGGGCACAGATACGCAGTATTTT. Translated: CASSSDPRGTDTQYF.

V and J are TRBV19 and TRBJ1-1; 12 bases are a match to TRBD1. Trimming at V came to 3 bases and at J to 5 bases, leaving 4 bases not matched to a gene. This CDR3 has 15 amino acids. Germline loops: CDR1 LNHDA, CDR2 SQIVND (reference sequence). The DNA of the CDR3 is TGTGCCAGTAGTATCGGGGGACAGGGGGCTACTGAAGCTTTCTTT. It yields the protein CASSIGGQGATEAFF.

This clonotype came up many times. This chain uses TRBV5-6 with TRBJ2-1; 7 bases map to TRBD2. V lost 3 bases to trimming and J lost 2 bases; unmatched junction nucleotides: 5. CDR1 and CDR2 from the germline V gene are SGHDT and YYEEEE. The CDR3 runs 15 residues. Here the CDR3 reads CASSSGGGPYNEQFF. As DNA, the CDR3 is TGTGCCAGCAGCTCTGGGGGGGGACCCTACAATGAGCAGTTCTTC.

This clonotype has ten or more counts. The V gene is TRBV7-8, the J gene TRBJ2-5, with 12 positions matching TRBD2. V trimming: 6 bases; J trimming: 5 bases; junction bases outside the gene matches: 7. CDR3 length: 15 amino acids. Germline CDR1 and CDR2: SGHVS and FQNEAQ. The CDR3 bases are TGTGCCAGCAGTAACGGACTAGCGGGACGGGAGACCCAGTACTTC. Its translation: CASSNGLAGRETQYF.

The chain uses TRBV10-3 and TRBJ2-2; perhaps TRBD2 as D (5 bases). V was clipped by 2 bases and J by 5 bases, with 9 bases between them. The CDR3 covers 14 residues. The germline gives CDR1 ENHRY, CDR2 SYGVKD. CDR3 sequence reads: CAISEVRGTGELFF. As DNA, the CDR3 is TGTGCCATCAGTGAGGTCAGAGGGACCGGGGAGCTGTTTTTT.

The chain carries TRBV28 and TRBJ2-7; weak D call: TRBD1 (5 bases). The length of the CDR3 is 14 residues. Germline V lookup: CDR1 MDHEN, CDR2 SYDVKM. V lost 5 bases, J lost 5 bases, and 16 bases lay in between. This chain's CDR3 is CASSTPPGNHEQYF. The CDR3 nucleotides are TGTGCCAGCAGTACGCCCCCAGGGAACCACGAGCAGTACTTC.

The chain links TRBV19 to TRBJ2-1; the D gene is possibly TRBD1 (5 bases). Germline V gives CDR1 LNHDA, CDR2 SQIVND (reference sequence). V lost 7 bases to trimming and J lost 12 bases, with 19 bases between them. This CDR3 has 13 amino acids. CDR3 bases: TGTGCCAGTAATGCCCGGCCCGGACACCCGCAGTTCTTC. This gives the protein CASNARPGHPQFF. The variable domain in full, completed from reference TRBV19 and TRBJ2-1, reads DGGITQSPKYLFRKEGQNVTLSCEQNLNHDAMYWYRQDPGQGLRLIYYSQIVNDFQKGDIAEGYSVSREKKESFPLTVTSAQKNPTAFYLCASNARPGHPQFFGPGTRLTVL.

V usage is TRBV6-2 or TRBV6-3 and J usage is TRBJ1-2, with no clear D. Germline-derived CDR1 and CDR2 are MNHEY and SVGEGT. CDR3 length equals 13 residues. Trimming removed 7 bases from V and 2 bases from J, with 11 bases in between. CDR3 bases: TGTGCCAGCAACCCCATAAGGAACTATGGCTACACCTTC. It specifies CASNPIRNYGYTF.

This clonotype was seen a few times. CDR3 protein: CASSVGQGDTQYF. The CDR3 bases are TGTGCCAGCAGCGTCGGACAGGGGGATACGCAGTATTTT. V usage is TRBV9 and J usage is TRBJ2-3, with 9 bases matching TRBD1. Germline V gene data show CDR1 as SGDLS and CDR2 as YYNGEE. The V gene end was trimmed by 2 bases and the J gene end by 6 bases; junction bases not matched to a gene: 1. CDR3 size: 13 residues.

CDR3 loop: CSASDPKTGRQNTIYF. The CDR3 DNA follows: TGCAGTGCTAGCGACCCAAAAACAGGGAGGCAAAACACCATATATTTT. The chain carries TRBV20-1 and TRBJ1-3, with D tentatively TRBD1 (6 bases). This CDR3 comprises 16 residues. Per germline, CDR1 DFQATT and CDR2 SNEGSKA (reference sequence). Trimming shortened V by 3 bases and J by 6 bases, and 21 bases separated the two germline ends.

This clonotype appeared many times. The gene calls are TRBV6-2 or TRBV6-3 and TRBJ2-1, with a weak D call TRBD1 (6 bases). CDR3 length: 13 amino acids. The V gene's germline CDR1 is MNHEY and CDR2 SVGEGT. Trimming cost V 6 bases and J 7 bases, with 13 bases left between them. CDR3 in DNA: TGTGCCAGCAGACTGACAGGTAGAAATGAGCAGTTCTTC. Its protein product is CASRLTGRNEQFF.

Only a few counts were recorded for this clonotype. J is TRBJ1-6 and V is TRBV4-3; weak D call: TRBD1 (6 bases). V was trimmed by 0 bases and J by 10 bases, leaving 22 bases between them. Germline-derived CDR1 and CDR2 are LGHNA and YSLEER. CDR3 length: 18 amino acids. This CDR3 reads CASSQDLRDTGSWSPLHF. The CDR3 DNA sequence: TGCGCCAGCAGCCAAGATCTTCGGGACACGGGGTCCTGGTCACCCCTCCACTTT.

This clonotype was detected a few times. The chain couples TRBV27 to TRBJ2-6; D is undetermined. CDR3 size: 17 residues. V lost 3 bases, J lost 4 bases, and 16 bases lay in between. Germline assignment: CDR1 MNHEY and CDR2 SMNVEV (reference sequence). CDR3 nucleotides: TGTGCCAGCAGTTTTAGAGTAGACCAGTCCGGGGCCAACGTCCTGACTTTC. This sequence encodes CASSFRVDQSGANVLTF.

This clonotype was picked up many times. V gene TRBV2 combines with J gene TRBJ2-2; 8 nucleotides align to TRBD2. The CDR3 covers 16 residues. Losses at the gene ends were 8 bases for V and 4 bases for J; bases not matched to a gene: 12. Germline V gene lookup returns CDR1 SNHLY and CDR2 FYNNEI. CDR3 DNA: TGTGCCAGCGGAGGGAGGACGGGAGGGGTCACCGGGGAGCTGTTTTTT. This sequence encodes CASGGRTGGVTGELFF.

The rearrangement links TRBV2 to TRBJ2-1; 8 nucleotides align to TRBD2. Germline-derived CDR1 and CDR2 are SNHLY and FYNNEI. V shed 6 bases, J shed 4 bases, and the junction held 8 bases outside the gene matches. The CDR3 is 15 amino acids. CDR3 residues: CASSLGERGYNEQFF. CDR3 bases: TGTGCCAGCAGCCTGGGCGAGCGGGGGTACAATGAGCAGTTCTTC.

This clonotype occurred many times. The chain has TRBV27 and TRBJ2-5, with 7 bases matching TRBD2. CDR1 and CDR2 (germline): MNHEY, SMNVEV (reference sequence). CDR3 length: 15 residues. J was trimmed by 2 bases and V by 3 bases; bases with no gene match: 6. The DNA for the CDR3 is TGTGCCAGCAGTTTGACGGGAGGATGGCAAGAGACCCAGTACTTC. Translation: CASSLTGGWQETQYF.

This clonotype has ten or more counts. V usage is TRBV6-2 or TRBV6-3 and J usage is TRBJ2-7, with TRBD2 matching over 7 bases. Germline CDR1 MNHEY, CDR2 SVGEGT. The CDR3 extends over 15 amino acids. Losses at the gene ends were 0 bases for V and 2 bases for J; bases not matched to a gene: 4. CDR3 protein: CASSYSTGGTYEQYF. In DNA form, the CDR3 reads TGTGCCAGCAGTTACTCGACGGGAGGTACCTACGAGCAGTACTTC.

This clonotype was counted a few times. The J gene is TRBJ2-1, the V gene TRBV12-3 or TRBV12-4; 8 bases are a match to TRBD2. The CDR3 sequence is 15 residues long. V lost 2 bases and J lost 4; bases outside the gene matches: 4. The CDR3 sequence is CASSLLLAGYNEQFF. The CDR3 coding sequence is TGTGCCAGCAGTTTACTCCTAGCGGGTTACAATGAGCAGTTCTTC.

This clonotype has a count of ten or more. The V gene is TRBV28, the J gene TRBJ2-7, with D uncertain. The CDR3 length is 12 residues. The V gene lost 3 bases and the J gene lost 4 bases, with 7 bases spanning the gap. Per the germline V gene, CDR1 is MDHEN and CDR2 is SYDVKM. In DNA, the CDR3 is TGTGCCAGCAGTTTCTCCCAGTACGAGCAGTACTTC. It translates to CASSFSQYEQYF.

This clonotype was picked up many times. The rearrangement links TRBV20-1 to TRBJ2-5, with D unclear. CDR1 is DFQATT, CDR2 SNEGSKA, per germline (reference sequence). V was shortened by 6 bases and J by 2 bases, with 10 bases between the two germline ends. The CDR3 extends over 12 amino acids. In DNA form, the CDR3 reads TGCAGTGCCACGGACGGGCAAGAGACCCAGTACTTC. Protein sequence: CSATDGQETQYF.

The genes are TRBV20-1 and TRBJ2-5; the match to TRBD2 covers 11 bases. The CDR3 spans 15 residues. Trimming at V came to 6 bases and at J to 2 bases, leaving 8 bases not matched to a gene. The germline V gene encodes CDR1 DFQATT and CDR2 SNEGSKA (reference sequence). CDR3 loop: CSARRTSGFQETQYF. CDR3 nucleotide sequence: TGCAGTGCACGTCGGACTAGCGGGTTTCAAGAGACCCAGTACTTC.